The 11 T cell receptor beta chains in this list originate from one sample, sequenced in a study of glioma-infiltrating T cells. Using RNA template, CDR3s of TCR alpha and beta were amplified with iRepertoire arm-PCR. TCRdb reprocessed the multiplex PCR reads via MiXCR and lists one record per CDR3 protein. Of 100,000 to 150,000 distinct CDR3 sequences in the sample, around 25% are singletons; the top ten hold 27%. What was sequenced was glioma tissue, nonneoplastic brain tissue, or PBMCs (not recorded which). The receptors come from a human donor with low-grade glioma or glioblastoma, undergoing nonglioma brain surgery, or in good health (not recorded which).

This clonotype was seen only a few times. The V and J genes are TRBV11-3 and TRBJ2-1; 8 nucleotides agree with TRBD1. The CDR3 totals 11 residues. The ends lost 5 bases at V and 15 bases at J; junction bases unmatched: 6. Looked up from germline, CDR1 is SGHNT and CDR2 is YENEEA. The CDR3: CASSMTGAPFF. The DNA for the CDR3 is TGTGCCAGCAGCATGACAGGGGCTCCGTTCTTC.

The chain is built from TRBV7-9 and TRBJ2-1; 9 bases agree with TRBD1. CDR1 SEHNR and CDR2 FQNEAQ come from the germline V gene (reference sequence). The CDR3 sequence is 15 residues long. Trimming cost V 1 base and J 6 bases; bases outside gene matches: 4. The DNA for the CDR3 is TGTGCCAGCAGCTTAGGGACAGGGGTTTCCAATGAGCAGTTCTTC. This gives the protein CASSLGTGVSNEQFF. Combining the CDR3 with reference TRBV7-9 and TRBJ2-1 gives the whole variable domain DTGVSQNPRHKITKRGQNVTFRCDPISEHNRLYWYRQTLGQGPEFLTYFQNEAQLEKSRLLSDRFSAERPKGSFSTLEIQRTEQGDSAMYLCASSLGTGVSNEQFFGPGTRLTVL.

The table lists this clonotype with many counts. The chain uses TRBV27 and TRBJ1-4, with D uncertain. From germline, CDR1 is MNHEY and CDR2 SMNVEV (reference sequence). CDR3 length: 16 residues. The V and J ends lost 7 bases and 2 bases respectively, with 17 bases between them. The CDR3 nucleotides are TGTGCCAGCAAGTGGGCAGCCATGGGGACTAATGAAAAACTGTTTTTT. Encoded protein: CASKWAAMGTNEKLFF.

This clonotype was seen only a few times. J is TRBJ2-2 and V is TRBV7-6; no reliable D call. The CDR3 runs to 13 residues. Germline lookup yields CDR1 SGHVS and CDR2 FNYEAQ. V lost 3 bases, J lost 5 bases, and 7 bases lay in between. DNA of the CDR3: TGTGCCAGCAGCTTTTCGTGGACCGGGGAGCTGTTTTTT. Protein product: CASSFSWTGELFF.

V is TRBV18 and J is TRBJ1-2; 9 nucleotides line up with TRBD1. The ends lost 2 bases at V and 8 bases at J; junction bases unmatched: 6. Germline V gives CDR1 KGHSH, CDR2 LQKENI. This CDR3 spans 14 amino acids. CDR3 DNA sequence: TGTGCCAGCTCACCAAGGACAGGGGCCGGGGGCTACACCTTC. Encoded protein: CASSPRTGAGGYTF.

To note about this clonotype: The junction departs from germline at one end; a sequencing error may be responsible. The CDR3 nucleotides read TGTGCTAGCAGTCCCATAGCCGGGACAAGAGAGACCCAGTACTTC. Translation gives CASSPIAGTRETQYF. The V and J genes are TRBV7-7 and TRBJ2-5, with a tentative D call TRBD1 (6 bases). The CDR3 extends over 15 amino acids. The V gene's germline CDR1 is SSHAT and CDR2 FNYEAQ (reference sequence).

In this sample, this clonotype turned up a few times. The chain links TRBV3-1 to TRBJ1-6; a possible D gene is TRBD1 (5 bases). Deletions cut 0 bases from V and 10 bases from J, with 7 bases between. This CDR3 spans 13 amino acids. Germline CDR1 and CDR2: LGHDT and YNNKEL (reference sequence). CDR3 coding DNA: TGTGCCAGCAGCCAAGATCGGGGGTCACCCCTCCACTTT. It encodes CASSQDRGSPLHF.

The CDR3 DNA reads TGTGCCAGCAGTTCCTCCCGGGAGAGGGACAATAACTATGGCTACACCTTC. It translates to CASSSSRERDNNYGYTF. V gene TRBV6-1 combines with J gene TRBJ1-2; D might be TRBD1 (6 bases). Germline V gene lookup returns CDR1 MNHNS and CDR2 SASEGT. The CDR3 runs 17 residues. V was cut by 5 bases and J by 1 base, with 20 bases left in between.

This clonotype occurred a few times. The rearrangement joins TRBV2 to TRBJ1-5, with D tentatively TRBD1 (6 bases). CDR3 length equals 14 residues. Germline-derived CDR1 and CDR2 are SNHLY and FYNNEI. V gave up 6 bases and J gave up 1 base, with 10 bases separating them. The CDR3 region is CASRPTGSNQPQHF. Here the CDR3 DNA reads TGTGCCAGCAGACCGACAGGAAGCAATCAGCCCCAGCATTTT. Complete variable domain (other parts from reference TRBV2 and TRBJ1-5): EPEVTQTPSHQVTQMGQEVILRCVPISNHLYFYWYRQILGQKVEFLVSFYNNEISEKSEIFDDQFSVERPDGSNFTLKIRSTKLEDSAMYFCASRPTGSNQPQHFGDGTRLSIL.

This clonotype has at least ten counts. The chain carries TRBV15 and TRBJ1-2; perhaps TRBD1 as D (5 bases). This CDR3 contains 13 residues. V dropped 3 bases and J dropped 4 bases, with 9 bases sitting between them. Germline-derived CDR1 and CDR2 are LNHNV and YYDKDF (reference sequence). In DNA, the CDR3 is TGTGCCACCAGCAGTCCAGGGAGCTATGGCTACACCTTC. It translates to CATSSPGSYGYTF.

Concerning this clonotype itself: This likely comes from a read error, as the CDR3 has no conserved phenylalanine or tryptophan at its end. V and J are TRBV7-6 and TRBJ1-6, with D perhaps matching TRBD1 (5 bases). The CDR3 sequence is 15 residues long. V shed 5 bases and J shed 7 bases, with 15 bases lying between them. Germline V CDR1 and CDR2: SGHVS, FNYEAQ. In nucleotides, the CDR3 is TGTGCCAGCAGCCTCCTCTTGGGACCGAATTCACCCCTCCACCTT. The encoded protein is CASSLLLGPNSPLHL.